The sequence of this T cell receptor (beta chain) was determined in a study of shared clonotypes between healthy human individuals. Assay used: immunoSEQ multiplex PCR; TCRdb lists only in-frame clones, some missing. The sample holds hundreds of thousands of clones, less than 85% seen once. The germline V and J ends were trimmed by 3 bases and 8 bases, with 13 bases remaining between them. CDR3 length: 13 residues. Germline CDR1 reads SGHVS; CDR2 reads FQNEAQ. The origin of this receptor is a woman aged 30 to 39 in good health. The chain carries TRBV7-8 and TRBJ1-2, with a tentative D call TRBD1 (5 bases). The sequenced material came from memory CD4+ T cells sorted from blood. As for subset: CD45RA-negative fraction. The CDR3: CASSFDRTGGYTF. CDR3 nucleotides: TGTGCCAGCAGCTTTGACAGAACCGGGGGCTACACCTTC.